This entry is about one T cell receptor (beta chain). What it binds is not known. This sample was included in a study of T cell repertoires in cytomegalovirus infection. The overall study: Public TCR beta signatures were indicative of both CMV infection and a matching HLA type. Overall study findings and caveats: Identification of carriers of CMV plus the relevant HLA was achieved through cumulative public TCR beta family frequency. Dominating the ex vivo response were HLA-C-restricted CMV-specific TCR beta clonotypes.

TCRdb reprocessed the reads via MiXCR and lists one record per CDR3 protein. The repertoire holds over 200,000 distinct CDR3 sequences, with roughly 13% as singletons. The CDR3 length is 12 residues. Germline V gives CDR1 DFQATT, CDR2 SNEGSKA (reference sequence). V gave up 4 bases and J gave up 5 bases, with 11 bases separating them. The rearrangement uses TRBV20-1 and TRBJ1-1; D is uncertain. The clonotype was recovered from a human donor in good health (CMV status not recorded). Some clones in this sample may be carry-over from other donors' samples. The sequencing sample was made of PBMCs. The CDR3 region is CSAMPSVTEAFF. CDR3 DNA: TGCAGTGCTATGCCCTCGGTGACTGAAGCTTTCTTT.